This T cell receptor beta chain was sequenced during a study of blood T cell repertoires in COVID-19. The wider study: Sample material is recorded as cDNA or gDNA derived from T cells, B-cell-depleted T cells, or PBMCs.

TCRdb keeps only in-frame clones here, not all; method: immunoSEQ multiplex PCR. The sample includes around 260,000 clones, about 89% of them seen just once. This CDR3 contains 14 residues. Germline V CDR1 and CDR2: SNHLY, FYNNEI. V gave up 7 bases and J gave up 6 bases, with 18 bases separating them. The sequencing sample was made of peripheral blood. This receptor was identified in a man in his forties who had recovered from COVID-19. The chain combines TRBV2 with TRBJ1-1; D possibly corresponds to TRBD1 (5 bases). This CDR3 is CASTEGLVGAEAFF. Written as DNA, the CDR3 is TGTGCCAGCACGGAGGGGCTGGTCGGCGCTGAAGCTTTCTTT.